Here is one T cell receptor (beta chain) with its context. Antigen specificity is unknown. This sample was taken from a study of cytomegalovirus exposure and HLA in healthy donors. Across the study: Clustering assigned 81% of the approximately 390 genotyped donors to the Caucasian-associated ancestry cluster. Study results and limitations: TCR sequences were mostly rare, though some public TCRs occurred in many donors. According to the study, roughly 160 TCR beta chains were cytomegalovirus-associated.

This CDR3 has 14 residues. Looked up from germline, CDR1 is LGHNA and CDR2 is YSLEER. The V gene lost 0 bases and the J gene lost 3 bases, with 8 bases spanning the gap. Primers included in the PCR were 60 Vbeta and 13 Jbeta primers. Data came from immunoSEQ multiplex PCR; TCRdb stores just in-frame clones and leaves some out. Here the sample spans roughly 200,000 clones, around 80% being singletons. The sample was PBMCs. This clonotype originated in a middle-aged man in good health and CMV-seronegative. The J gene is TRBJ1-2, the V gene TRBV4-3; no clear D gene. The chain's CDR3 is CASSQDQNDYGYTF. CDR3 bases: TGCGCCAGCAGCCAAGATCAGAACGACTATGGCTACACCTTC.